This entry lists 13 T cell receptor beta chains sequenced from one sample in a study of lymphopenia after photon versus proton radiotherapy. This table comes from immunoSEQ multiplex PCR, and its TCRdb copy is limited to in-frame clones, with some not included. The repertoire holds roughly 15,000 clones, with 82% as singletons. Material: peripheral blood, obtained from a patient treated with photon-based radiotherapy. The receptors come from a man in his forties or fifties with gastric cancer.

The genes are TRBV2 and TRBJ2-4, with 8 bases that match TRBD1. Trimming at V came to 7 bases and at J to 6 bases, leaving 14 bases not matched to a gene. Germline CDR1 is SNHLY and CDR2 is FYNNEI. This CDR3 is 16 amino acids long. For the CDR3, the DNA is TGTGCCAGCACAGGATTACAGGGGGTCTCCGGAAACATTCAGTACTTC. This translates into CASTGLQGVSGNIQYF.

This chain connects TRBV19 to TRBJ2-3; 7 bases are shared with TRBD2. J lost 3 bases, V lost 3 bases, and 6 bases had no gene match. The germline V gene has CDR1 LNHDA and CDR2 SQIVND (reference sequence). CDR3 length: 15 amino acids. CDR3 sequence reads: CASSIGSGVTDTQYF. DNA for the CDR3: TGTGCCAGTAGTATCGGGAGCGGGGTTACAGATACGCAGTATTTT.

As regards this clone: The sample holds other DNA sequences that translate to the same CDR3. V is TRBV19 and J is TRBJ1-2; D is unresolved. This CDR3 has 12 amino acids. V lost 2 bases, J lost 8 bases, and 9 bases lay in between. The germline V gene encodes CDR1 LNHDA and CDR2 SQIVND (reference sequence). CDR3 coding DNA: TGTGCCAGTAGTATAAGGGAAAGAGGCTACACCTTC. Amino acids: CASSIRERGYTF.

The chain joins TRBV4-2 to TRBJ2-1, with a weak D call TRBD1 (6 bases). CDR1 and CDR2 from the germline V gene are LGHNA and YNFKEQ. CDR3 size: 17 residues. Trimming stripped 0 bases from V and 8 bases from J, with 20 bases between. CDR3 nucleotides: TGTGCCAGCAGCCAAGATGGCAGGCAAGGGGGTTTCGATGAGCAGTTCTTC. Translating it yields CASSQDGRQGGFDEQFF.

V usage is TRBV30 and J usage is TRBJ2-6, with TRBD2 identical over 11 bases. The V gene end was trimmed by 8 bases and the J gene end by 1 base; junction bases not matched to a gene: 7. Germline V gene lookup returns CDR1 GTSNPN and CDR2 SVGIG (reference sequence). The CDR3 contains 16 residues. CDR3 amino acids: CAGTRTSGSGANVLTF. The CDR3 DNA is TGTGCCGGGACGCGGACTAGCGGGTCTGGGGCCAACGTCCTGACTTTC.

The CDR3 reads CASSLRAPLSYEQYF. Here the CDR3 DNA reads TGTGCCAGCAGTTTACGGGCCCCCCTCAGCTACGAGCAGTACTTC. The V call is TRBV2, the J call TRBJ2-7, with D hard to call. Germline V CDR1 and CDR2: SNHLY, FYNNEI. Trimming removed 5 bases from V and 3 bases from J, with 17 bases in between. This CDR3 has 15 amino acids.

The V call is TRBV5-4, the J call TRBJ1-4, with D perhaps matching TRBD1 (5 bases). V lost 1 base and J lost 8, with 9 bases in between. From germline, CDR1 is SGHNT and CDR2 YYREEE (reference sequence). The CDR3 loop spans 13 amino acids. The DNA of the CDR3 is TGTGCCAGCAGCTTGCAGGGAGACGAAAAACTGTTTTTT. Residues: CASSLQGDEKLFF.

The gene calls are TRBV19 and TRBJ2-5, with D unclear. CDR3 size: 14 residues. V gave up 3 bases and J gave up 3 bases, with 11 bases separating them. CDR1 is LNHDA and CDR2 is SQIVND in the germline V gene (reference sequence). The CDR3 reads CASSIGGHKETQYF. In nucleotides, the CDR3 is TGTGCCAGTAGTATCGGCGGCCATAAAGAGACCCAGTACTTC.

The J gene is TRBJ1-1, the V gene TRBV7-9; D perhaps matches TRBD1 (5 bases). V lost 5 bases and J lost 6, with 16 bases in between. From germline, CDR1 is SEHNR and CDR2 FQNEAQ (reference sequence). This CDR3 comprises 14 residues. Here the CDR3 DNA reads TGTGCCAGCAGCCTTTGGCCAGGGAGCCCTGAAGCTTTCTTT. This translates into CASSLWPGSPEAFF.

The genes are TRBV7-9 and TRBJ2-1, with TRBD2 as a possible D gene (6 bases). The length of the CDR3 is 15 residues. Trimming removed 2 bases at V and 7 bases at J, with 15 bases between. Germline V gene sequence: CDR1 SEHNR, CDR2 FQNEAQ (reference sequence). CDR3 in DNA: TGTGCCAGCAGCTTACCCCGCCGACTAGGAAATGAGCAGTTCTTC. Translating it yields CASSLPRRLGNEQFF.

The chain has TRBV9 and TRBJ1-1, with D unclear. V lost 0 bases and J lost 7, with 16 bases in between. From germline, CDR1 is SGDLS and CDR2 YYNGEE. CDR3 length equals 15 residues. CDR3 nucleotide sequence: TGTGCCAGCAGCGTAGGAACCGCTCCAAGGAGTGAAGCTTTCTTT. This translates into CASSVGTAPRSEAFF.

This clone was recorded a few times. CDR3 in amino acids: CASSQPTSQTARNEQFF. The CDR3 DNA follows: TGCGCCAGCAGCCAGCCCACCTCCCAGACAGCGCGGAATGAGCAGTTCTTC. This chain links TRBV4-1 with TRBJ2-1; maybe TRBD1 (5 bases). CDR1 and CDR2 from the germline V gene are MGHRA and YSYEKL. There are 17 residues in the CDR3. V was pared by 3 bases and J by 7 bases, with 22 bases between.

The CDR3 here is CASSPGHLNTEAFF. CDR3 DNA: TGTGCCAGCAGCCCGGGACACTTGAACACTGAAGCTTTCTTT. The V call is TRBV9, the J call TRBJ1-1; weak D call: TRBD1 (6 bases). Germline loops: CDR1 SGDLS, CDR2 YYNGEE. CDR3 length: 14 residues. V was shortened by 4 bases and J by 0 bases, with 10 bases between the two germline ends. The full variable domain, rest sourced from reference TRBV9 and TRBJ1-1, is DSGVTQTPKHLITATGQRVTLRCSPRSGDLSVYWYQQSLDQGLQFLIQYYNGEERAKGNILERFSAQQFPDLHSELNLSSLELGDSALYFCASSPGHLNTEAFFGQGTRLTVV.